Below are 18 T cell receptor beta chains sequenced from a single sample in a study of cytomegalovirus exposure and HLA in healthy donors. The primer mix had 60 Vbeta and 13 Jbeta primers. Data came from immunoSEQ multiplex PCR; TCRdb stores just in-frame clones and leaves some out. This table has roughly 130,000 clones, 70% to 75% appearing once. The source material was PBMCs. The receptors were sampled from a woman in her thirties or forties in good health and CMV-seropositive.

This clone was seen once. V gene TRBV9 combines with J gene TRBJ1-1; D might be TRBD1 (5 bases). CDR3 length: 14 amino acids. CDR1 and CDR2 (germline): SGDLS, YYNGEE. The V end was cut by 5 bases, the J end by 4 bases, with 15 bases between. The CDR3 loop is CASSGGVSPTEAFF. As DNA, the CDR3 is TGTGCCAGCAGTGGGGGGGTTTCCCCCACTGAAGCTTTCTTT.

This clone was counted only a few times. The V and J genes are TRBV6-1 and TRBJ1-1, with D uncertain. In germline, CDR1 is MNHNS, CDR2 SASEGT. V lost 2 bases and J lost 5, with 12 bases in between. This CDR3 has 14 amino acids. DNA of the CDR3: TGTGCCAGCAGTGAATGGCAGGATGGGACTGAAGCTTTCTTT. It yields the protein CASSEWQDGTEAFF.

The V and J genes are TRBV7-9 and TRBJ2-3; D possibly corresponds to TRBD2 (6 bases). This CDR3 region has 14 residues. Trimming removed 6 bases at V and 0 bases at J, with 10 bases between. Germline loops: CDR1 SEHNR, CDR2 FQNEAQ (reference sequence). CDR3 coding DNA: TGTGCCAGCAGAGTTCGGGGGAGCACAGATACGCAGTATTTT. This translates into CASRVRGSTDTQYF. Supplemented by reference TRBV7-9 and TRBJ2-3, the full variable domain reads DTGVSQNPRHKITKRGQNVTFRCDPISEHNRLYWYRQTLGQGPEFLTYFQNEAQLEKSRLLSDRFSAERPKGSFSTLEIQRTEQGDSAMYLCASRVRGSTDTQYFGPGTRLTVL.

The chain has TRBV28 and TRBJ2-7, with D tentatively TRBD1 (6 bases). The CDR3 loop spans 13 amino acids. From germline, CDR1 is MDHEN and CDR2 SYDVKM. Trimming removed 6 bases from V and 0 bases from J, with 9 bases in between. The chain's CDR3 is CASRPTGSYEQYF. In nucleotides, the CDR3 is TGTGCCAGCAGACCGACAGGCTCCTACGAGCAGTACTTC.

V is TRBV7-2 and J is TRBJ1-1, with 7 bases matching TRBD1. This CDR3 comprises 17 residues. V gave up 7 bases and J gave up 2 bases; unmatched junction bases: 16. Germline CDR1 reads SGHTA; CDR2 reads FQGNSA. This CDR3 reads CASTFQQGIQSNTEAFF. The DNA of the CDR3 is TGTGCCAGCACCTTCCAACAGGGGATACAGTCCAACACTGAAGCTTTCTTT.

This chain connects TRBV18 to TRBJ2-2; D is perhaps TRBD2 (6 bases). Trimming took off 6 bases at V and 1 base at J, with 15 bases between the two ends. This CDR3 has 16 residues. Germline V gene data show CDR1 as KGHSH and CDR2 as LQKENI. CDR3 protein: CASSPTGLGNTGELFF. The CDR3 nucleotides read TGTGCCAGCTCCCCGACGGGACTCGGGAACACCGGGGAGCTGTTTTTT.

V usage is TRBV4-1 and J usage is TRBJ2-7; 8 bases map to TRBD1. The CDR3 runs 15 residues. J gave up 0 bases and V 4 bases, and 5 bases lay outside the gene matches. CDR1 and CDR2 (germline): MGHRA, YSYEKL. This chain's CDR3 is CASSPRTGTSYEQYF. The CDR3 nucleotides read TGCGCCAGCAGCCCTCGGACAGGGACCTCCTACGAGCAGTACTTC.

The gene calls are TRBV5-1 and TRBJ2-7; the match to TRBD2 covers 7 bases. With 0 bases clipped from V and 0 bases from J, the junction kept 6 bases outside the gene matches. Germline CDR1 reads SGHRS; CDR2 reads YFSETQ. This CDR3 has 16 residues. CDR3 protein: CASSLVPSGNSYEQYF. The CDR3 bases are TGCGCCAGCAGCTTGGTCCCTAGCGGAAACTCCTACGAGCAGTACTTC.

The chain is built from TRBV6-5 and TRBJ2-5; TRBD1 is a possible D gene (5 bases). Deletions cut 3 bases from V and 0 bases from J, with 8 bases between. The V gene's germline CDR1 is MNHEY and CDR2 SVGAGI. This CDR3 region has 14 residues. The CDR3 reads CASSYTGYQETQYF. In DNA, the CDR3 is TGTGCCAGCAGTTATACAGGCTACCAAGAGACCCAGTACTTC.

The chain uses TRBV9 and TRBJ2-2; 7 bases agree with TRBD2. The trim removed 0 bases at V and 1 base at J, leaving 3 bases unmatched. The V gene's germline CDR1 is SGDLS and CDR2 YYNGEE. The CDR3 spans 16 residues. CDR3 protein: CASSVAGTKNTGELFF. CDR3 in DNA: TGTGCCAGCAGCGTAGCCGGGACTAAGAACACCGGGGAGCTGTTTTTT.

The CDR3 DNA sequence: TGCGCCAGCAGCGGGGCCGGGGGAGCCTACGAGCAGTACTTC. This gives the protein CASSGAGGAYEQYF. The genes are TRBV5-1 and TRBJ2-7; D possibly corresponds to TRBD2 (6 bases). Trimming stripped 4 bases from V and 2 bases from J, with 13 bases between. The CDR3 extends over 14 amino acids. The germline V gene has CDR1 SGHRS and CDR2 YFSETQ.

CDR3 in DNA: TGTGCCTGGAGTGCTCCGGGGGGGATTGAAGCTTTCTTT. Translation: CAWSAPGGIEAFF. V usage is TRBV30 and J usage is TRBJ1-1; D might be TRBD1 (5 bases). Trimming took 1 base from V and 7 from J, leaving 13 bases between them. CDR3 length equals 13 residues. Germline V gene data show CDR1 as GTSNPN and CDR2 as SVGIG (reference sequence).

The rearrangement uses TRBV7-3 and TRBJ2-5; TRBD1 matches at 7 bases. With V trimmed by 5 bases and J by 4 bases, 7 bases remained unmatched. The CDR3 totals 14 residues. Per germline, CDR1 SGHTA and CDR2 FQGTGA. CDR3 bases: TGTGCCAGCAGCCCAACAGGGGCGGGAGAGACCCAGTACTTC. Amino acid sequence: CASSPTGAGETQYF.

On this clone itself: Compared with germline, one end of the junction differs, possibly owing to a read error. This chain joins TRBV7-9 and TRBJ1-3; D unclear. The CDR3 is 16 residues long. Germline CDR1 reads SEHNR; CDR2 reads FQNEAQ (reference sequence). For the CDR3, the DNA is TGTTCCAGCAGCCACGTCCTAGGCAACTCTGGAAACACCATATATTTT. It encodes CSSSHVLGNSGNTIYF.

This clone has only a few counts. V and J are TRBV7-9 and TRBJ2-5; 7 nucleotides agree with TRBD2. The DNA end favors TRBJ2-7, so the J call may be wrong. The CDR3 is made up of 14 amino acids. Germline assignment: CDR1 SEHNR and CDR2 FQNEAQ (reference sequence). CDR3 coding DNA: TGTGCCAGCAGCTACACTAGCGTCCCCTACGAGCAGTACTTC. It is translated as CASSYTSVPYEQYF.

This clone was observed a handful of times. This chain uses TRBV2 with TRBJ1-1; D is uncertain. CDR1 and CDR2 from the germline V gene are SNHLY and FYNNEI. The CDR3 runs to 15 residues. The germline V and J ends were trimmed by 11 bases and 0 bases, with 19 bases remaining between them. The CDR3 DNA reads as TGTGCCCAGCAATTAAGCGTACTACTGAACACTGAAGCTTTCTTT. Protein: CAQQLSVLLNTEAFF.

In its sample, this clone was seen a few times. The DNA of the CDR3 is TGCGCCAGCAGCCAAGAAACTGGAGACAGGGACCCAACCGACAATCAGCCCCAGCATTTT. Encoded protein: CASSQETGDRDPTDNQPQHF. The V call is TRBV4-1, the J call TRBJ1-5, with TRBD1 matching 7 bases. CDR1 and CDR2 (germline): MGHRA, YSYEKL. The CDR3 sequence is 20 residues long. V was clipped by 0 bases and J by 3 bases; unmatched bases: 17.

V gene TRBV5-4 combines with J gene TRBJ1-1; D might be TRBD1 (5 bases). The germline V and J ends were trimmed by 3 bases and 5 bases, with 17 bases remaining between them. The CDR3 is 15 amino acids. In germline, CDR1 is SGHNT, CDR2 YYREEE (reference sequence). The CDR3 DNA reads as TGTGCCAGCAGCTCACCCTCCCAGGGAAGGACTGAAGCTTTCTTT. Translation gives CASSSPSQGRTEAFF. The full variable domain, completed using reference TRBV5-4 and TRBJ1-1, is ETGVTQSPTHLIKTRGQQVTLRCSSQSGHNTVSWYQQALGQGPQFIFQYYREEENGRGNFPPRFSGLQFPNYSSELNVNALELDDSALYLCASSSPSQGRTEAFFGQGTRLTVV.